The rows below give T cell receptor beta chains drawn from one sample of a study of blood T cell repertoires in COVID-19. Here immunoSEQ multiplex PCR was the method, and the copy in TCRdb shows in-frame clones only, minus some. This table has approximately 260,000 clones, roughly 87% appearing once. Source material: peripheral blood. The receptors here all came from a woman in her thirties or forties who had recovered from COVID-19. CDR3s include the opening cysteine and the closing phenylalanine or tryptophan. Fields, in order: D gene, J gene, V gene, clone size, CDR3 DNA, CDR3 protein. A D gene is named only where the DNA matches it firmly. Clone size is stated in some rows and not others, as once, few, many or a class when expanded.

>TRBD1|TRBJ2-5|TRBV24-1|once
TGTGCCACCAGTGATCGACAGGGGTACGTTGGGACCCAGTACTTC
CATSDRQGYVGTQYF
>TRBD2|TRBJ2-5|TRBV19|NA
TGTGCCAGTATTACTAGCGGATATCAAGAGACCCAGTACTTC
CASITSGYQETQYF
>TRBD2|TRBJ2-2|TRBV10-3|NA
TGTGCCATCAGCGGGACTAGCGGGGCCGACACCGGGGAGCTGTTTTTT
CAISGTSGADTGELFF
>TRBD1|TRBJ2-5|TRBV6-5|NA
TGTGCCAGCAGTTCCTTCAGACAGGGGGCTCAAGAGACCCAGTACTTC
CASSSFRQGAQETQYF
>NA|TRBJ2-4|TRBV27|NA
TGTGCCAGCAGTTTCCCCGGAAACATTCAGTACTTC
CASSFPGNIQYF
>NA|TRBJ2-2|TRBV7-3|NA
TGTGCCAGCAGGGGGGCAGCCGGGCCCGGGGAGCTGTTTTTT
CASRGAAGPGELFF
>NA|TRBJ2-6|TRBV21-1|NA
NA
CASSKDGVGTGAGANVLTF
>TRBD1|TRBJ1-3|TRBV3-1/TRBV3-2|NA
TGTGCCAGCAGCCTTAGACAGGGTGGCACCATATATTTT
CASSLRQGGTIYF
>NA|TRBJ2-7|TRBV7-9|NA
TGTGCCAGCAGCTTAGCGTCGGTTCCCTACGAGCAGTACTTC
CASSLASVPYEQYF
>TRBD1|TRBJ1-5|TRBV27|once
TGTGCCAGCAGTCCCACGACAGGGGCAAATCAGCCCCAGCATTTT
CASSPTTGANQPQHF
>TRBD2|TRBJ2-7|TRBV15|NA
TGTGCCACCAGCAAAGAAAATAGCGGGAGCTACGAGCAGTACTTC
CATSKENSGSYEQYF
>NA|TRBJ1-6|TRBV7-9|NA
TGTGCCAGCAGCCGAGGGAATTTGAATTCACCCCTCCACTTT
CASSRGNLNSPLHF
>NA|TRBJ2-1|TRBV2|NA
TGTGCCAGCAGGGACTTCTCCTACAATGAGCAGTTCTTC
CASRDFSYNEQFF
>NA|TRBJ2-5|TRBV7-9|NA
TGTGCCAGCAGCTTAGCTACTCAAGAGACCCAGTACTTC
CASSLATQETQYF
>NA|TRBJ2-5|TRBV29-1|once
TGCAGCGTTGATGGGGCTATCCGGTACTTC
CSVDGAIRYF
>TRBD1|TRBJ1-2|TRBV11-3|NA
TGTGCCAGCAGCCCAGGGGGAAAAGGCTACACCTTC
CASSPGGKGYTF
>NA|TRBJ1-2|TRBV9|NA
TGTGCCAGCAGCGGCCCGAGTGAAGGCTACACCTTC
CASSGPSEGYTF
>NA|TRBJ2-3|TRBV2|NA
TGTGCCAGCAGTCGCAGTAGCGGTCTTGTGCAGTATTTT
CASSRSSGLVQYF
>TRBD1|TRBJ1-2|TRBV5-4|NA
TGTGCCAGCACGGGACAGGGGTCTCCTTCAACTTATGGCTACACCTTC
CASTGQGSPSTYGYTF
>TRBD1|TRBJ2-1|TRBV9|NA
TGTGCCAGCAGCGCTGGGACAGGGGGGGATGAGCAGTTCTTC
CASSAGTGGDEQFF
>TRBD1|TRBJ1-4|TRBV24-1|NA
TGTGCCAAAACGGACAGGGGAAAACTGTTTTTT
CAKTDRGKLFF
>NA|TRBJ1-4|TRBV4-1|NA
TGCGCCAGCAGCCTTCGTTTGACGGGTGCAACTAATGAAAAACTGTTTTTT
CASSLRLTGATNEKLFF
>NA|TRBJ1-6|TRBV10-3|NA
TGTGCCATCAGTGACAATCCAGTTTCACCCCTCCACTTT
CAISDNPVSPLHF